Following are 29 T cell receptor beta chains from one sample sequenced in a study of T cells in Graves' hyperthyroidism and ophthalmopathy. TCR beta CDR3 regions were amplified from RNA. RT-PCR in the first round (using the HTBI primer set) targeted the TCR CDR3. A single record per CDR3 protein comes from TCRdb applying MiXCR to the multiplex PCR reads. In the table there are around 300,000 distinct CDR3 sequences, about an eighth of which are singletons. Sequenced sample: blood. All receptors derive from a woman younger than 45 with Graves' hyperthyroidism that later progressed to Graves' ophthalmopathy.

The DNA of the CDR3 is TGCGCCAGCAGCGGGGAAGGGTACAATGAGCAGTTCTTC. It is translated as CASSGEGYNEQFF. The chain couples TRBV5-1 to TRBJ2-1; D is uncertain. This CDR3 comprises 13 residues. V was cut by 4 bases and J by 4 bases, with 9 bases left in between. Per germline, CDR1 SGHRS and CDR2 YFSETQ.

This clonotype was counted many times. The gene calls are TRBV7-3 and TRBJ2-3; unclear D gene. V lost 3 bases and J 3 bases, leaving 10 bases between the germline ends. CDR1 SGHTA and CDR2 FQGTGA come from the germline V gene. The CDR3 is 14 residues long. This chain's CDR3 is CASSFDGITDTQYF. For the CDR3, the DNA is TGTGCCAGCAGCTTCGATGGGATTACAGATACGCAGTATTTT.

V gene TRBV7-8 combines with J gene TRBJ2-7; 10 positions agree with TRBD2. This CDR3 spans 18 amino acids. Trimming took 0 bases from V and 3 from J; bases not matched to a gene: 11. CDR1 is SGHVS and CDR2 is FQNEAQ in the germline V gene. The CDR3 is CASSLARGLAGDLYEQYF. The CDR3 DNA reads TGTGCCAGCAGCTTAGCAAGGGGGCTAGCGGGGGACCTCTACGAGCAGTACTTC.

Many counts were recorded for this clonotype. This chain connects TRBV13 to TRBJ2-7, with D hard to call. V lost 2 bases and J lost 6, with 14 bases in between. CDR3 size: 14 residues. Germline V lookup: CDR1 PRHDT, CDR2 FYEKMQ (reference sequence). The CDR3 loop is CASSLYSNHCEQYF. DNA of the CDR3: TGTGCCAGCAGCTTATACTCTAATCACTGCGAGCAGTACTTC.

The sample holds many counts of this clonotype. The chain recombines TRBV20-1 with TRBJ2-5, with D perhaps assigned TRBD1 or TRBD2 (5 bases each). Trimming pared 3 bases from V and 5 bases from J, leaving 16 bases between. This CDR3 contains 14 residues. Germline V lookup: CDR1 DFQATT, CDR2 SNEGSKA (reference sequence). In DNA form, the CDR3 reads TGCAGTGCTAGTGAGGGCCTAGGGGCCGAGACCCAGTACTTC. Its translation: CSASEGLGAETQYF.

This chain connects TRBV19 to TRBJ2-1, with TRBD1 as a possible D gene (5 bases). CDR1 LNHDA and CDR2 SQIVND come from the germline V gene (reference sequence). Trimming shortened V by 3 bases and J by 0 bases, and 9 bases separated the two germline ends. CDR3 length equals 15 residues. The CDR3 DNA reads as TGTGCCAGTAGTATTGCAGGGCCCTCCTACAATGAGCAGTTCTTC. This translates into CASSIAGPSYNEQFF.

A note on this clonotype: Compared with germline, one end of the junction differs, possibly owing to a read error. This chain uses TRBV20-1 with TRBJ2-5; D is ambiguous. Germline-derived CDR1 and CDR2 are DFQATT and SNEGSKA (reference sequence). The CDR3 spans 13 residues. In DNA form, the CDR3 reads TGCAGTGCTGCCACGGGTCTCCGAGAGAACCAGTACTTC. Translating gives CSAATGLRENQYF.

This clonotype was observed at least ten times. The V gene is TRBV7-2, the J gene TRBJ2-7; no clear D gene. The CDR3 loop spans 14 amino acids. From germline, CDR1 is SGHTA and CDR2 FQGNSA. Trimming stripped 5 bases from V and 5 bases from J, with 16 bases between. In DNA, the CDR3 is TGTGCCAGCAGCGCGCGGCCAATAAGCGACGAGCAGTACTTC. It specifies CASSARPISDEQYF. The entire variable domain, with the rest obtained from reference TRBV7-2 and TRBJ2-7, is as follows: GAGVSQSPSNKVTEKGKDVELRCDPISGHTALYWYRQSLGQGLEFLIYFQGNSAPDKSGLPSDRFSAERTGGSVSTLTIQRTQQEDSAVYLCASSARPISDEQYFGPGTRLTVT.

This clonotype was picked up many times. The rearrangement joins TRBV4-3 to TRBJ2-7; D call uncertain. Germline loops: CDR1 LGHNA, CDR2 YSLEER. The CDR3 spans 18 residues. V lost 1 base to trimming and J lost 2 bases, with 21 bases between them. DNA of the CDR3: TGCGCCAGCAGCCAAGCCCCTTCGACCCGGCACCTCACCTACGAGCAGTACTTC. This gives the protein CASSQAPSTRHLTYEQYF.

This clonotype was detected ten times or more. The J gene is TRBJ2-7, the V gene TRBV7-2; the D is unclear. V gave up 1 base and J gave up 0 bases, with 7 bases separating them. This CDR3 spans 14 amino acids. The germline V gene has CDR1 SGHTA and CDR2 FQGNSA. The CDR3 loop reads CASSLVVSSYEQYF. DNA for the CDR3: TGTGCCAGCAGCTTAGTGGTGAGCTCCTACGAGCAGTACTTC.

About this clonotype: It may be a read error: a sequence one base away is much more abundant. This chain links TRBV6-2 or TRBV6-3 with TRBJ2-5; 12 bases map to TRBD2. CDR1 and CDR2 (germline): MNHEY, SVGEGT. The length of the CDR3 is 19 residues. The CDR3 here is CANSYSTMSSGRALETQYF. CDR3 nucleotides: TGTGCCAACAGTTACTCGACCATGTCTAGCGGGAGGGCCCTGGAGACCCAGTACTTC.

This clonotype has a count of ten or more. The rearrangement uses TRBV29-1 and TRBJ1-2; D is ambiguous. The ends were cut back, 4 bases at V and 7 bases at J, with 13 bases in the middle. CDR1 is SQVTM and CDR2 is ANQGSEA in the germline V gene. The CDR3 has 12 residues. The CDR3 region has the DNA TGCAGCGTTGTAAGAGGGCAGGTTGGCTACACCTTC. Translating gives CSVVRGQVGYTF.

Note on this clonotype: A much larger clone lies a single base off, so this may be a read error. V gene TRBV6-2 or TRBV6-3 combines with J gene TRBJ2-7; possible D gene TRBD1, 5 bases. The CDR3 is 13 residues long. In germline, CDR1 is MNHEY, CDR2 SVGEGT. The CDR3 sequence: CACSFRGTYEQYF. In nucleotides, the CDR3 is TGTGCCTGCAGCTTTAGGGGAACCTACGAGCAGTACTTC.

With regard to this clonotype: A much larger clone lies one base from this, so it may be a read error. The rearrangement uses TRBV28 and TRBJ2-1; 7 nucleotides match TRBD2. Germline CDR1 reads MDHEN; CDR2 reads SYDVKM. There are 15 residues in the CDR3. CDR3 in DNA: TGTGCCAGCAGTAAGGAGCGGGAATCCTGCAATGAGCAGTTCTTC. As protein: CASSKERESCNEQFF.

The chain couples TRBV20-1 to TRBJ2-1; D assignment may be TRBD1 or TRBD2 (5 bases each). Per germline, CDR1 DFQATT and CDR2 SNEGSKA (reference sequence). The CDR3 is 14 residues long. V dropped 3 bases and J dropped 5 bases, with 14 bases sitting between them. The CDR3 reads CSARPRDRHNEQFF. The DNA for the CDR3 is TGCAGTGCTAGGCCCCGGGACCGCCACAATGAGCAGTTCTTC.

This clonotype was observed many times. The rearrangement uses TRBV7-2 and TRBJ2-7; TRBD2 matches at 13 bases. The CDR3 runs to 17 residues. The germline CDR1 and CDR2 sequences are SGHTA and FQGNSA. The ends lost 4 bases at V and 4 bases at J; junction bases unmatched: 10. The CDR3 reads CASSSRRTSGSGYEQYF. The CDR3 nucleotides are TGTGCCAGCAGCTCCCGCCGGACTAGCGGGAGTGGGTACGAGCAGTACTTC.

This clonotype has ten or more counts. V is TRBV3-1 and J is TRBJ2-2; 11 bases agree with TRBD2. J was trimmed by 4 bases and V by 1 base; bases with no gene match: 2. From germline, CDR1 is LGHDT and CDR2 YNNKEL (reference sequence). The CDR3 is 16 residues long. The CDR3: CASSQVLAGGTGELFF. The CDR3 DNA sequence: TGTGCCAGCAGCCAAGTCCTAGCGGGAGGCACCGGGGAGCTGTTTTTT.

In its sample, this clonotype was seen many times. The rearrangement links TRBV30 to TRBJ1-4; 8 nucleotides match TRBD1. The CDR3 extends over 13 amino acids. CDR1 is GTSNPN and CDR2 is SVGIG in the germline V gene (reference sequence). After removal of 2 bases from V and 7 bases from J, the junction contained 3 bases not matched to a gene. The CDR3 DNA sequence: TGTGCCTGGAGTTCCGGACAGGGTGAAAAACTGTTTTTT. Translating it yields CAWSSGQGEKLFF.

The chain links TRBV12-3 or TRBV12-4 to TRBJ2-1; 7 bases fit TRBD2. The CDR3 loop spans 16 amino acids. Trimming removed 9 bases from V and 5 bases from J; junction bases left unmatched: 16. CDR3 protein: CASLPGSGTTNNEQFF. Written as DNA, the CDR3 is TGTGCCAGTCTCCCTGGGAGCGGGACGACCAACAATGAGCAGTTCTTC.

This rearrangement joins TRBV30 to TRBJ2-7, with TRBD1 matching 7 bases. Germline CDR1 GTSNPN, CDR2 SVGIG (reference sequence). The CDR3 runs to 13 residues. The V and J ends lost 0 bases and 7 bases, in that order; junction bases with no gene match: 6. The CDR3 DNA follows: TGTGCCTGGAGTGTATACGTACAGGGGGAGCAGTACTTC. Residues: CAWSVYVQGEQYF.

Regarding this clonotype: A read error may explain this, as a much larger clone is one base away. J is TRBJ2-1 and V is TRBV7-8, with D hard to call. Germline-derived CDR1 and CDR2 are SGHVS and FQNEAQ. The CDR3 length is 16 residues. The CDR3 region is CASSPHGSSSYNEQSF. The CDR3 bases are TGTGCCAGCAGCCCCCATGGCTCAAGCTCCTACAATGAGCAGTCCTTC.

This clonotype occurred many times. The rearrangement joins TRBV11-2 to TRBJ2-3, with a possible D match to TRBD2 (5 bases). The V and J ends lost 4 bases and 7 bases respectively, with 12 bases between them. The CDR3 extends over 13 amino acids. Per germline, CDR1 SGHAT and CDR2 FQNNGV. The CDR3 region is CASSSYRDNTQYF. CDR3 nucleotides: TGTGCCAGCAGCTCGTACCGGGATAATACGCAGTATTTT.

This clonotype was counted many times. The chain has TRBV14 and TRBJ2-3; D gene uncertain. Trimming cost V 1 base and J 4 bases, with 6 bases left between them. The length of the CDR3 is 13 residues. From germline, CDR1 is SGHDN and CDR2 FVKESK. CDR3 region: CASSQGGSDTQYF. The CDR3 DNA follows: TGTGCCAGCAGCCAAGGGGGTTCAGATACGCAGTATTTT.

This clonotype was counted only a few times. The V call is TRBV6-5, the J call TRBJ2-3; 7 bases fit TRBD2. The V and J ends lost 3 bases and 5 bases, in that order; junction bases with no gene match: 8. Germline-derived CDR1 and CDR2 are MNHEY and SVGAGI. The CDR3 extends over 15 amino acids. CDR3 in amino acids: CASSYGAGKGDTQYF. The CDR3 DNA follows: TGTGCCAGCAGTTATGGAGCGGGGAAAGGAGATACGCAGTATTTT.

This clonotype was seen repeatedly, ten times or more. CDR3 in DNA: TGTGCCAGCAGCTCTCAGACCGAAGCCAAAAACATTCAGTACTTC. It yields the protein CASSSQTEAKNIQYF. This chain links TRBV28 with TRBJ2-4; D remains unclear. The CDR3 is 15 amino acids. Trimming left V 6 bases short and J 0 bases short, with 12 bases between. The germline CDR1 and CDR2 sequences are MDHEN and SYDVKM.

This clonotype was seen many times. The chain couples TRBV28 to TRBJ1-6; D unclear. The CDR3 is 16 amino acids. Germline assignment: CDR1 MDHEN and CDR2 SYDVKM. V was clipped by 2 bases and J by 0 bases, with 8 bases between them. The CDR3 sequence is CASSLDQSSYNSPLHF. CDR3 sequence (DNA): TGTGCCAGCAGTTTAGACCAGAGCTCCTATAATTCACCCCTCCACTTT. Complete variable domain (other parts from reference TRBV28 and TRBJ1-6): DVKVTQSSRYLVKRTGEKVFLECVQDMDHENMFWYRQDPGLGLRLIYFSYDVKMKEKGDIPEGYSVSREKKERFSLILESASTNQTSMYLCASSLDQSSYNSPLHFGNGTRLTVT.

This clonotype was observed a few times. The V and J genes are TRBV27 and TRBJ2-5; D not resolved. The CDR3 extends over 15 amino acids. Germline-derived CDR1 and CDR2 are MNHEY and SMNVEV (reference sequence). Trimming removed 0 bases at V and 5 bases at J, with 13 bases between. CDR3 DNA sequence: TGTGCCAGCAGTTTATCAGGAGACTCCTGGGAGACCCAGTACTTC. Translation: CASSLSGDSWETQYF.

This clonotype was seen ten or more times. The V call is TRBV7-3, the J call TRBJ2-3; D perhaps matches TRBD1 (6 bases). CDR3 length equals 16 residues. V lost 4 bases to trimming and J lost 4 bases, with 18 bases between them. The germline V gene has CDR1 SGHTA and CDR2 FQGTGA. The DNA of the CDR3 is TGTGCCAGCAGCTCCCGAGGGGGTAATTCTCCAGATACGCAGTATTTT. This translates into CASSSRGGNSPDTQYF.

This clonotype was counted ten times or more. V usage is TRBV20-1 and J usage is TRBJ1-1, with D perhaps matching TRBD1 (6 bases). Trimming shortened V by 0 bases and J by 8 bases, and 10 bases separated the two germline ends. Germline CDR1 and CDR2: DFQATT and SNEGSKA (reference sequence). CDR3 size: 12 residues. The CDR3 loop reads CSAREAGAEAFF. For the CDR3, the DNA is TGCAGTGCTAGAGAAGCAGGGGCGGAAGCTTTCTTT.